Below, 13 T cell receptor beta chains from the same sample are listed, as sequenced in a study of molecular identifiers for immune sequencing clone quantification. Via MiXCR, TCRdb re-called the PCR reads, giving one row per CDR3 protein. The sample lists 400,000 to 600,000 distinct CDR3 sequences, 20% to 25% occurring once. Material: naive CD8+ T cells from blood, with Jurkat cell RNA spiked in. Sample subset: FACS-sorted CD8+CD4-CCR7+CD45RA+ naive T cells. The receptors here all came from a human donor in good health. Some libraries in this study had Jurkat cell RNA spiked in.

This clonotype was picked up many times. The CDR3: CASSRQGSEAFF. CDR3 bases: TGTGCCAGCAGCCGACAGGGATCTGAAGCTTTCTTT. V gene TRBV7-9 combines with J gene TRBJ1-1, with 7 bases identical to TRBD1. This CDR3 region has 12 residues. V was pared by 5 bases and J by 6 bases, with 3 bases of the junction left unmatched. The germline V gene encodes CDR1 SEHNR and CDR2 FQNEAQ (reference sequence).

This clonotype was counted between two and nine times. The chain joins TRBV6-5 to TRBJ2-1; 14 nucleotides match TRBD2. This CDR3 has 16 amino acids. The ends lost 6 bases at V and 5 bases at J; junction bases unmatched: 6. Germline V lookup: CDR1 MNHEY, CDR2 SVGAGI. In DNA, the CDR3 is TGTGCCAGCAGAGGACTAGCGGGGGGTGATAACAATGAGCAGTTCTTC. It specifies CASRGLAGGDNNEQFF.

This clonotype showed up many times. The chain couples TRBV7-9 to TRBJ2-7; a possible D gene is TRBD2 (6 bases). Trimming removed 5 bases at V and 2 bases at J, with 10 bases between. The CDR3 length is 13 residues. CDR1 is SEHNR, CDR2 FQNEAQ, per germline (reference sequence). In DNA form, the CDR3 reads TGTGCCAGCAGCCCTCGGGGGACCTACGAGCAGTACTTC. This encodes CASSPRGTYEQYF. Drawing the rest from reference TRBV7-9 and TRBJ2-7, the complete variable domain is DTGVSQNPRHKITKRGQNVTFRCDPISEHNRLYWYRQTLGQGPEFLTYFQNEAQLEKSRLLSDRFSAERPKGSFSTLEIQRTEQGDSAMYLCASSPRGTYEQYFGPGTRLTVT.

This clonotype was counted only a few times. Written as DNA, the CDR3 is TGTGCCAGCAGCTTAGATGGGGGAGCGGCCAAATACAATGAGCAGTTCTTC. It translates to CASSLDGGAAKYNEQFF. The rearrangement joins TRBV7-8 to TRBJ2-1; TRBD1 or TRBD2 may be the D gene (5 bases each). The CDR3 has 17 residues. The V and J ends lost 1 base and 4 bases respectively, with 17 bases between them. Per the germline V gene, CDR1 is SGHVS and CDR2 is FQNEAQ.

Many counts were recorded for this clonotype. The V gene is TRBV30, the J gene TRBJ2-7; D call uncertain. The CDR3 consists of 14 residues. V dropped 0 bases and J dropped 7 bases, with 16 bases sitting between them. CDR1 is GTSNPN and CDR2 is SVGIG in the germline V gene (reference sequence). In DNA, the CDR3 is TGTGCCTGGAGTGTACGACACCCCGACGGGGAGCAGTACTTC. Its translation is CAWSVRHPDGEQYF. Drawing the rest from reference TRBV30 and TRBJ2-7, the complete variable domain is SQTIHQWPATLVQPVGSPLSLECTVEGTSNPNLYWYRQAAGRGLQLLFYSVGIGQISSEVPQNLSASRPQDRQFILSSKKLLLSDSGFYLCAWSVRHPDGEQYFGPGTRLTVT.

The rearrangement uses TRBV9 and TRBJ1-3; D may be TRBD1 (5 bases). In germline, CDR1 is SGDLS, CDR2 YYNGEE. Between the trimmed V and J ends, which lost 0 bases and 4 bases, there was a span of 11 bases. CDR3 length: 15 amino acids. The CDR3 loop reads CASSVDWGSGNTIYF. In DNA, the CDR3 is TGTGCCAGCAGCGTAGACTGGGGCTCCGGAAACACCATATATTTT.

This clonotype came up once. Given a much more abundant clone one base away, this may be a read error. This sequence joins TRBV28 and TRBJ1-5; D not certain. The germline CDR1 and CDR2 sequences are MDHEN and SYDVKM. The CDR3 covers 15 residues. The CDR3 loop reads CASSPHTASNQPRHF. The CDR3 DNA follows: TGTGCCAGCAGCCCTCACACAGCTAGCAATCAGCCCCGGCATTTT.

The chain recombines TRBV15 with TRBJ2-7, with D perhaps matching TRBD2 (5 bases). The CDR3 is 14 residues long. Looked up from germline, CDR1 is LNHNV and CDR2 is YYDKDF (reference sequence). The V gene lost 0 bases and the J gene lost 4 bases, with 10 bases spanning the gap. The CDR3 DNA is TGTGCCACCAGCAGAGAGCGAGGGTTGTACGAGCAGTACTTC. Translation: CATSRERGLYEQYF.

Comments on this clonotype: It may be a read error: a sequence one base away is much more abundant. This sequence joins TRBV30 and TRBJ2-1; D is unresolved. Germline V gives CDR1 GTSNPN, CDR2 SVGIG (reference sequence). CDR3 length: 11 amino acids. With 5 bases removed from V and 3 bases from J, the gap between germline ends came to 5 bases. CDR3 sequence: CAWGDYNEQFF. DNA of the CDR3: TGTGCCTGGGGTGACTACAATGAGCAGTTCTTC.

This clonotype was counted a few times. V and J are TRBV6-1 and TRBJ2-7; perhaps TRBD2 as D (6 bases). V was trimmed by 1 base and J by 4 bases, leaving 17 bases between them. Germline V CDR1 and CDR2: MNHNS, SASEGT. This CDR3 contains 16 residues. CDR3 nucleotide sequence: TGTGCCAGCAGTGAAGGCCGGATAGCGGCCTTTTACGAGCAGTACTTC. Protein sequence: CASSEGRIAAFYEQYF.

This clonotype was seen many times. V is TRBV4-3 and J is TRBJ2-7; a possible D gene is TRBD2 (5 bases). The V end lost 0 bases, the J end lost 4 bases, and 10 bases lay between the germline ends. The CDR3 contains 14 residues. Germline lookup yields CDR1 LGHNA and CDR2 YSLEER. The CDR3 spells CASSQDASGYEQYF. CDR3 nucleotide sequence: TGCGCCAGCAGCCAAGATGCTTCGGGGTACGAGCAGTACTTC.

This clonotype has only a few counts. The CDR3 reads CASSLTDRGGTDTQYF. The CDR3 DNA follows: TGTGCCAGCAGCTTAACAGACAGAGGGGGGACAGATACGCAGTATTTT. This chain links TRBV7-9 with TRBJ2-3; D possibly matches TRBD1 or TRBD2 (6 bases each). CDR1 is SEHNR and CDR2 is FQNEAQ in the germline V gene (reference sequence). The CDR3 spans 16 residues. Trimming took 2 bases from V and 3 from J, leaving 15 bases between them.

This clonotype was counted at least ten times. This chain joins TRBV29-1 and TRBJ2-7; D gene uncertain. Deletions cut 6 bases from V and 2 bases from J, with 11 bases between. This CDR3 spans 12 amino acids. Germline V lookup: CDR1 SQVTM, CDR2 ANQGSEA. The CDR3 region has the DNA TGCAGCGTCGGTAGTGGTACCTACGAGCAGTACTTC. Its protein product is CSVGSGTYEQYF.